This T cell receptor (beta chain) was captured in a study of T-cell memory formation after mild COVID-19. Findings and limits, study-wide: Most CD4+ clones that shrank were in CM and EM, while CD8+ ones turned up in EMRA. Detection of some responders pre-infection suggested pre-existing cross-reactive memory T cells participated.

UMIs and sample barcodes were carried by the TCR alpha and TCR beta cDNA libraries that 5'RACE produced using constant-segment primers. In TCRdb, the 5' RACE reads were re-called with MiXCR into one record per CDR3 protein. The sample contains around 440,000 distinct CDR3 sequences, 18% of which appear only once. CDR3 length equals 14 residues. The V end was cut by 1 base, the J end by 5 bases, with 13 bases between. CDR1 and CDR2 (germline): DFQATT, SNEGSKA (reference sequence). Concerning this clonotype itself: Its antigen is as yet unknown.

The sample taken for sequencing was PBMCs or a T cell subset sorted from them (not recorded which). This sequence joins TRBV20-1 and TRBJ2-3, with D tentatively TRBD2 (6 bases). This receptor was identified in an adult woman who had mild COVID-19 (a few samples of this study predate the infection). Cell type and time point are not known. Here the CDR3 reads CSARGRLAKDTQYF. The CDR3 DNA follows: TGCAGTGCTAGAGGTCGCCTAGCGAAAGATACGCAGTATTTT.